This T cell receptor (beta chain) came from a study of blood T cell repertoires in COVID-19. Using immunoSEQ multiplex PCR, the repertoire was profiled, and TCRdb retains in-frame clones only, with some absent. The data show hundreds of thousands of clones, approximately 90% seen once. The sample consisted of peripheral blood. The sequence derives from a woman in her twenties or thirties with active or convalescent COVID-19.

The CDR3 sequence: CASSLLGQRETQYF. CDR3 sequence (DNA): TGTGCCAGCAGCTTACTCGGACAGAGAGAGACCCAGTACTTC. The V call is TRBV11-2, the J call TRBJ2-5, with a possible D match to TRBD1 (6 bases). Germline values: CDR1 SGHAT, CDR2 FQNNGV. V was clipped by 2 bases and J by 4 bases, with 11 bases between them. The CDR3 contains 14 residues.